This entry concerns a single T cell receptor (beta chain). The CDR3 has 16 residues. Germline CDR1 and CDR2: ENHRY and SYGVKD. V was clipped by 8 bases and J by 0 bases; unmatched bases: 7. The data are from a study of blood T cell repertoires in COVID-19. The wider study: Acute and convalescent COVID-19 specimens originated in the United States, Italy and Spain. From T cells, B-cell-depleted T cells, or PBMCs came the material, which was cDNA or gDNA.

Authors' methods: Amplified reference gene primers provided the basis for estimating nucleated cell counts. TCRdb's copy holds only in-frame clones and misses some; the assay was immunoSEQ multiplex PCR. V, J and clone size derive from that table, while D and trimming were established from the DNA sequence. The table shows under 350,000 clones, with roughly 85% occurring only once. The receptor comes from a woman in her 70s with acute or convalescent COVID-19. The chain joins TRBV10-3 to TRBJ1-6; 7 nucleotides align to TRBD1. Material: peripheral blood. CDR3 residues: CAIGEAGGSYNSPLHF. In nucleotides, the CDR3 is TGTGCCATCGGCGAGGCAGGGGGCTCCTATAATTCACCCCTCCACTTT.